Sequencing of this T cell receptor (beta chain) was carried out in a study of cytomegalovirus exposure and HLA in healthy donors. General study results and limits: Per a later analysis, HLA-associated TCR beta chains showed more clonal expansion than other, equally common TCR beta chains.

The CDR3 contains 11 residues. Trimming shortened V by 8 bases and J by 3 bases, and 8 bases separated the two germline ends. In germline, CDR1 is MNHNY, CDR2 SVGAGI (reference sequence). The PCR employed 60 Vbeta primers together with 13 Jbeta primers. Sequencing used immunoSEQ multiplex PCR; TCRdb keeps in-frame clones, though not all of them. The sample lists under 150,000 clones, approximately 77% occurring once. Remarks on this clone: Its antigen remains unidentified.

The sequence was collected from a woman aged 40 to 50 in good health and CMV-seronegative. The sequencing input was PBMCs. This chain links TRBV6-6 with TRBJ2-7; D is perhaps TRBD2 (5 bases). Here the CDR3 reads CASAGVYEQYF. The CDR3 coding sequence is TGTGCCAGCGCGGGTGTCTACGAGCAGTACTTC.